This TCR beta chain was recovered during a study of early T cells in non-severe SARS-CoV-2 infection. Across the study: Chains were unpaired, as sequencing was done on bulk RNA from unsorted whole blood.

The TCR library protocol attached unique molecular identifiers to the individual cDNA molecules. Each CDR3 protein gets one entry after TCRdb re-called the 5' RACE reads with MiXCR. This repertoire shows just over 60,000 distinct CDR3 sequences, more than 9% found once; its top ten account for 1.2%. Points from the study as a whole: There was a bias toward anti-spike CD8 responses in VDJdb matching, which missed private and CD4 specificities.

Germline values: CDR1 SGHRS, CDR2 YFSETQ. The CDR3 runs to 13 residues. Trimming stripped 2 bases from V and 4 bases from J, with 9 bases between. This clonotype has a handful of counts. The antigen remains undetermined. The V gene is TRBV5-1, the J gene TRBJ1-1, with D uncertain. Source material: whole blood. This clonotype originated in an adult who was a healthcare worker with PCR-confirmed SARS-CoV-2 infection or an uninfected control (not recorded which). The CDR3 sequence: CASSFLQSTEAFF. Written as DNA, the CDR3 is TGCGCCAGCAGCTTCCTACAAAGCACTGAAGCTTTCTTT.